A selection of T cell receptor beta chains follows, all from one sample in a study of identical twins. TCRdb processed the 5' RACE reads anew with MiXCR; each CDR3 protein has one entry. The sample consists of about 810,000 distinct CDR3 sequences, 9% to 15% of them appearing once. The same sample was also used in a study of yellow fever vaccine responses in identical twins.

The material sequenced was PBMCs. These receptors were taken from a woman younger than 35 in good health. Each CDR3 is given without its conserved first and last residue. D genes are given only for firm matches.

j_call | d_call | v_call | cdr3_aa
TRBJ2-5 | - | TRBV15 | ATSRDRKETQY
TRBJ2-2 | - | TRBV24-1 | ATSPKGTGELF
TRBJ2-1 | - | TRBV11-2 | ASSFLGLRDNEQF
TRBJ1-2 | - | TRBV7-9 | ASSPDIYGYT
TRBJ1-1 | - | TRBV5-5 | ASTTRGLDTEAF
TRBJ2-3 | - | TRBV7-2 | ASSLRLAFTYTDTQY
TRBJ2-5 | TRBD1 | TRBV10-3 | AINRDRGETQY
TRBJ1-2 | TRBD1 | TRBV15 | ATSRGGFGYT
TRBJ2-3 | - | TRBV5-4 | ARGSGTPSTDTQY
TRBJ1-4 | - | TRBV4-1 | ASSQVMGVAEKLF
TRBJ2-2 | - | TRBV5-1 | ASSLVVSGSTGELF
TRBJ1-3 | - | TRBV18 | ASSPRLTVNSGNTIY
TRBJ1-4 | - | TRBV3-1 | ASSPRGMHANEKLF
TRBJ2-3 | TRBD2 | TRBV10-3 | ATSGSGKTDTQY
TRBJ2-3 | TRBD1 | TRBV24-1 | ATRQGAVTDTQY
TRBJ2-1 | TRBD2 | TRBV10-3 | AITNRLAGGIEF
TRBJ2-7 | TRBD2 | TRBV6-5 | ASSYSGTSGQAYEQY
TRBJ2-7 | TRBD1 | TRBV3-1 | ASSQDPLRDRAYEQY
TRBJ1-1 | TRBD1 | TRBV2 | ASHTDSGQGLTEAF
TRBJ2-5 | - | TRBV10-3 | AISEGTSNQETQY
TRBJ2-4 | TRBD1 | TRBV12-5 | ASGLEPGQGARIAKNIQY
TRBJ2-7 | - | TRBV28 | ASSSLDPGRGAQY
TRBJ2-5 | TRBD1 | TRBV7-8 | ASSYMTGVAETQY
TRBJ2-3 | TRBD1 | TRBV20-1 | SARDLDRGPTDAQY
TRBJ2-3 | TRBD2 | TRBV7-9 | ASSPRTSPRRTDTQY
TRBJ2-1 | - | TRBV12-3/TRBV12-4 | ASSGLISSYNEQF
TRBJ2-1 | TRBD2 | TRBV2 | ASRALAGGPHEQF
TRBJ2-5 | TRBD2 | TRBV20-1 | SARDGGLAETQY
TRBJ2-1 | TRBD1 | TRBV29-1 | SVVTGGYSYNEQF